The source of this T cell receptor (beta chain) is a study of shared clonotypes between healthy human individuals. The study, taken as a whole, reports: Genetic and exposure-history diversity was limited by the small donor number. At large depth, rarefaction still showed sorted-subset sequencing to be incomplete.

The germline CDR1 and CDR2 sequences are SGHNT and YENEEA. CDR3 length: 15 amino acids. V lost 5 bases to trimming and J lost 3 bases; unmatched junction nucleotides: 5. Deep-level assay runs were performed. Clones were read by immunoSEQ multiplex PCR, and TCRdb kept only the in-frame ones, dropping some. The sample yields 600,000 to 700,000 clones, about three quarters seen once. It was into CD45RA+ naive and CD45RA-negative memory subsets that the CD4+ cells were split. With regard to this clone: Its antigen is unidentified.

The sequenced material came from memory CD4+ T cells sorted from blood. Described subset: CD45RA-negative fraction. The V gene is TRBV11-3, the J gene TRBJ2-4, with 9 bases fitting TRBD1. The clonotype comes from a woman in her thirties in good health. CDR3 loop: CASSHGGQGKNIQYF. CDR3 DNA: TGTGCCAGCAGCCACGGGGGACAGGGCAAAAACATTCAGTACTTC. The full variable domain, completed using reference TRBV11-3 and TRBJ2-4, is EAGVVQSPRYKIIEKKQPVAFWCNPISGHNTLYWYLQNLGQGPELLIRYENEEAVDDSQLPKDRFSAERLKGVDSTLKIQPAELGDSAVYLCASSHGGQGKNIQYFGAGTRLSVL.